The following is a TCR beta chain sequence with its context. As yet, its antigen is unknown. This sample stems from a study of T cell repertoires in cytomegalovirus infection. About the study: The public TCR beta signatures pointed to both CMV infection and matching HLA type.

Study-level findings and limits: HLA-C-restricted CMV-specific TCR beta clonotypes prevailed in the ex vivo response.

MiXCR, applied by TCRdb to the reads, yields one record per CDR3 protein. The table shows approximately 910,000 distinct CDR3 sequences, with less than 35% occurring only once. CDR1 and CDR2 from the germline V gene are SGDLS and YYNGEE. The CDR3 length is 13 residues. The V end lost 6 bases, the J end lost 0 bases, and 9 bases lay between the germline ends. The sample was cultured CD8+ T cells from PBMCs, taken from culture after CMV antigen stimulation. The rearrangement uses TRBV9 and TRBJ1-2; D may be TRBD1 (5 bases). The receptor was derived from a human donor in good health (CMV status not recorded). Some clones in this sample may be carry-over from other donors' samples. The CDR3 region is CASNDRTNYGYTF. CDR3 nucleotides: TGTGCCAGCAATGACAGAACTAACTATGGCTACACCTTC.